This TCR beta chain stems from a study of blood T cells in healthy people across ages. Overall study results and limits: It was not known whether donors were CMV positive (a possible confounder of expanded clonotype changes). Naive CD4+ cell counts and diversity both ran higher in long-lived than in aged donors.

Primed by a sample-barcoded 5' primer and a J-beta primer mix, a second PCR proceeded for roughly 7 to 11 cycles. Each cDNA molecule carried a tag from a template-switch adaptor that contained 12 random nucleotides. All samples yielded 2.5 million or more CDR3-containing paired-end reads. TCRdb re-called the 5' RACE reads with MiXCR, one entry per CDR3 protein. The data hold some 1.7 million distinct CDR3 sequences, with roughly 27% observed a single time. The junction had 3 bases not matched to a gene; V was cut back by 1 base and J by 2 bases. The CDR3 runs 16 residues. Germline CDR1 reads SGHRS; CDR2 reads YFSETQ. This clonotype was seen more than once but under ten times. Its antigen is still unknown.

Sequenced sample: blood. This TCR derives from a woman aged 25-40 years in good health. The gene calls are TRBV5-1 and TRBJ2-1; 10 bases agree with TRBD2. This CDR3 reads CASSLTSGITYNEQFF. The CDR3 DNA is TGCGCCAGCAGCTTGACTAGCGGGATCACCTACAATGAGCAGTTCTTC.